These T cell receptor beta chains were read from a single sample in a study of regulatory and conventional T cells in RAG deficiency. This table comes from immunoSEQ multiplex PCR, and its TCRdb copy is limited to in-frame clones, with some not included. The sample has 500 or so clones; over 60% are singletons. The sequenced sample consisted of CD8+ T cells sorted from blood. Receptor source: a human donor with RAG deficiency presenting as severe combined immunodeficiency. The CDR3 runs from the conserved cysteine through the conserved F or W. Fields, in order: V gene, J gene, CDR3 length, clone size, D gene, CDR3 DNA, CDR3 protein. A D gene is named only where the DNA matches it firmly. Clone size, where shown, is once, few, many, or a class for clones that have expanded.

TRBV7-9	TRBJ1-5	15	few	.	TGTGCCAGCAGCTTAGGGATACATAGCAATCAGCCCCAGCATTTT	CASSLGIHSNQPQHF
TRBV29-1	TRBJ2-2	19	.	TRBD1	TGCAGCGTTGACAAGGGGGACAGGCATATTTTTATGAACACCGGGGAGCTGTTTTTT	CSVDKGDRHIFMNTGELFF
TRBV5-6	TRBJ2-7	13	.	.	TGTGCCAGCAGCCTCGGACGGTACTACGAGCAGTACTTC	CASSLGRYYEQYF
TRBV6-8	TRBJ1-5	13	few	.	TGTGCCAGCAAACACAATAGCAATCAGCCCCAGCATTTT	CASKHNSNQPQHF
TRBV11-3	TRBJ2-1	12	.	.	TGTGCCAGCATTGGGGGGTCCAGCGAGCAGTTCTTC	CASIGGSSEQFF
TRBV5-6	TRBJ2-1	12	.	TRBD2	TGTGCCAGCAGCCGGGGGGTCTATGAGCAGTTCTTC	CASSRGVYEQFF
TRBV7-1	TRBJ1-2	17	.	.	TGTGCCAGCAGCCCAGTCGGTTACGAGGGAAAGACCTATGGCTACACCTTC	CASSPVGYEGKTYGYTF
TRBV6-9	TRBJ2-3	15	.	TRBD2	TGTGCCAGCAGTTACCTAGCGGGGGGCACAGATACGCAGTATTTT	CASSYLAGGTDTQYF
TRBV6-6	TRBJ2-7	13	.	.	TGTGCCAGCAGTTATAACCCGTCCTACGAGCAGTACTTC	CASSYNPSYEQYF
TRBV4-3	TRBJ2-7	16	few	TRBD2	TGCGCCAGCAGCCAAGGGACTAGCGGGAGCCACGGCGAGCAGTACTTC	CASSQGTSGSHGEQYF
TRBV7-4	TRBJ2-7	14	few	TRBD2	TGTGCCAGCAGCTTAGAGGGACTAGAAGACGAGCAGTACTTC	CASSLEGLEDEQYF
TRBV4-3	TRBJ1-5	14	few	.	TGCGCCAGCAGCCAACGGGTTAGCAATCAGCCCCAGCATTTT	CASSQRVSNQPQHF
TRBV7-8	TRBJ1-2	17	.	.	TGTGCCAGCTGCAATTGTCTGTTTACCCGAAAGATCTATGGCTACACCTTC	CASCNCLFTRKIYGYTF
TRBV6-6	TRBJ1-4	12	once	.	TGTGCCAGCAGTTACTCGAAATTTGAACTGTTTTTT	CASSYSKFELFF
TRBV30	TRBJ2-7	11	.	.	TGCGCCTGGAGTCTAATCTACGAGCAGTACTTC	CAWSLIYEQYF
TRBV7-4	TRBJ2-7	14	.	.	TGTGCCAGCAGCTTTGGGACGGGTTCCTACGAGCAGTACTTC	CASSFGTGSYEQYF
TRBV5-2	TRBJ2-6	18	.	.	TGTGCCAGCAAGCGGGGGAGAGAGTACCAAAGTCGGGCCAACGTCCTGACTTTC	CASKRGREYQSRANVLTF
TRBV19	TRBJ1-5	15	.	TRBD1	TGTGCCAGTACCTGGGAGGGGGCGGGCAATCAGCCCCAGCATTTT	CASTWEGAGNQPQHF
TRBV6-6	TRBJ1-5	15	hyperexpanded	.	TGTGCCAGCAGTTATATTATGTGGAGCAATCAGCCCCAGCATTTT	CASSYIMWSNQPQHF
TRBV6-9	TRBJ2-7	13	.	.	TGTGCCAGCAGTTATAACCCGTCCTACGAGCAGTACTTC	CASSYNPSYEQYF
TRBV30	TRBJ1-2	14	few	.	TGTGCCTGGAGGGATGGACGGCGCCCCAGTGGCTACACCTTC	CAWRDGRRPSGYTF
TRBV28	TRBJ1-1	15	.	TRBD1	TGTGCCAGCAGCTATAGGACAGGCATGAACACTGAAGCTTTCTTT	CASSYRTGMNTEAFF
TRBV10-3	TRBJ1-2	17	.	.	TGTGCCATCAGTTACCCAACCTGTAGATGGAAGGCCTATGGCTACACCTTC	CAISYPTCRWKAYGYTF
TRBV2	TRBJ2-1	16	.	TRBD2	TGTGCCAGCAGTGAAGGCGGGAGTGCTTGGTCCAATGAGCAGTTCTTC	CASSEGGSAWSNEQFF
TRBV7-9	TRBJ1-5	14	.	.	TGTGCCAGCAGCTTAGCGGGTCCGCTGCAGCCCCAGCATTTT	CASSLAGPLQPQHF
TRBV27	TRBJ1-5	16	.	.	TGTGCCAGCAGTTCGGACGCCCTGGATAGCAATCAGCCCCAGCATTTT	CASSSDALDSNQPQHF
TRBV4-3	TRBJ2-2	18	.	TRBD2	TGCGCCAGCAGCCAAGAAGCAGCGGGGGGGATGAACACCGGGGAGCTGTTTTTT	CASSQEAAGGMNTGELFF
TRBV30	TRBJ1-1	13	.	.	TGTGCCTGGAGTGTACAAAGCCACACTGAAGCTTTCTTT	CAWSVQSHTEAFF
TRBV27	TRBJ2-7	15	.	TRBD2	TGTGCCAGCAGTTTATCGAGACTAGCGGGAGACGAGCAGTACTTC	CASSLSRLAGDEQYF
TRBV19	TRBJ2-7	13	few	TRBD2	TGTGCCAGTAGTAGCGGGGGTACCTACGAGCAGTACTTC	CASSSGGTYEQYF
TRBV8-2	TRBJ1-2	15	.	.	TGTGGCACGTGCGTAAGGATACGAAAGACCTATGGCTACACCTTC	CGTCVRIRKTYGYTF